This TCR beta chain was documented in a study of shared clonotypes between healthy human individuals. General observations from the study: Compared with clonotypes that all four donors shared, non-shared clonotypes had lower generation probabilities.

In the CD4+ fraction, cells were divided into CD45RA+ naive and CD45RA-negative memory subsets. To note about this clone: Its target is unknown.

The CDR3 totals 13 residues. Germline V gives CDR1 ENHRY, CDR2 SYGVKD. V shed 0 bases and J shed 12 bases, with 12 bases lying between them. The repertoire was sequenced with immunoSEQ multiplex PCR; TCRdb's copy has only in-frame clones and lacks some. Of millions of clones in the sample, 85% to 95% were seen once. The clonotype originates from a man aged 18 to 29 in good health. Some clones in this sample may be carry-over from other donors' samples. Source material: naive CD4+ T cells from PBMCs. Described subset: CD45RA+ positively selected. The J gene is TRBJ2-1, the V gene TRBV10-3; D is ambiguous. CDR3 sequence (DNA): TGTGCCATCAGTGAGTCCGCCGAGACTGGGCAGTTCTTC. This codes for CAISESAETGQFF.